This T cell receptor (beta chain) was sequenced in a study of T cell responses to AZD1222 COVID-19 vaccine. Assay: immunoSEQ multiplex PCR; the TCRdb copy retains only in-frame clones and omits some. Of around 60,000 clones listed, over 80% are singletons. This CDR3 has 15 amino acids. Germline loops: CDR1 SGHTA, CDR2 FQGNSA. V lost 1 base and J 8 bases, leaving 15 bases between the germline ends. This sample comprised peripheral blood, obtained 28 days after the second dose of the MenACWY control vaccine. The clonotype originates from an adult who received the MenACWY meningococcal vaccine as a control. This chain joins TRBV7-2 and TRBJ2-1; either TRBD1 or TRBD2 may fit D (5 bases each). The CDR3 bases are TGTGCCAGCAGCTTAGGAGGGGTAGTGTCTCATGAGCAGTTCTTC. Translation gives CASSLGGVVSHEQFF.